This is a list of T cell receptor beta chains from one sample in a study of human T cells and chemical hapten exposure. A single record per CDR3 protein comes from TCRdb applying MiXCR to the RACE reads. The repertoire includes approximately 82,000 distinct CDR3 sequences, roughly 10% of them detected once, and 2.2% sits in the top ten. The sample was whole blood, taken in connection with sensitization to the hapten diphenylcyclopropenone (DPC). The receptors here all came from a man aged 40-49 years with alopecia areata. Some clones in this sample may be carry-over from other donors' samples. The CDR3 runs from the conserved cysteine through the conserved F or W. The D gene is left open where the match is weak. Clone size is not always given. Where it is, it says once, few, many or a class for expanded clones.

j_gene,d_gene,len,abundance,v_gene,CDR3aa,CDR3nt
TRBJ2-2,.,12,many,TRBV29-1,CSAGLNTGELFF,TGCAGCGCTGGACTGAACACCGGGGAGCTGTTTTTT
TRBJ2-5,.,15,few,TRBV28,CASSLPTGDQATQYF,TGTGCCAGCAGTTTGCCGACCGGGGACCAAGCCACCCAGTACTTC
TRBJ1-1,.,15,few,TRBV19,CASSIGVRRNTEAFF,TGTGCCAGTAGTATCGGCGTCAGGAGGAACACTGAAGCTTTCTTT
TRBJ2-3,.,15,.,TRBV6-2/TRBV6-3,CASRISPGDVDTQYF,TGTGCCAGCAGGATCTCCCCAGGGGATGTAGATACGCAGTATTTT
TRBJ1-1,.,14,many,TRBV4-1,CASKMDGKNTEAFF,TGCGCCAGCAAAATGGACGGTAAGAACACTGAAGCTTTCTTT
TRBJ2-2,.,18,few,TRBV15,CATSRVFSGFGDTGELFF,TGTGCCACCAGCAGAGTTTTTTCCGGTTTCGGCGACACCGGGGAGCTGTTTTTT
TRBJ2-5,.,18,few,TRBV6-6,CASSYSTLRAGLQETQYF,TGTGCCAGCAGTTACTCAACTCTTCGAGCGGGCTTACAAGAGACCCAGTACTTC
TRBJ2-4,TRBD2,15,few,TRBV20-1,CSAREREGQVNIQYF,TGCAGTGCTAGGGAGCGGGAGGGCCAAGTAAACATTCAGTACTTC
TRBJ2-5,.,12,.,TRBV20-1,CSARQVQETQYF,TGCAGTGCTCGACAGGTCCAAGAGACCCAGTACTTC
TRBJ2-2,.,14,.,TRBV7-3,CASSSQRSQGELFF,TGTGCCAGCAGCTCCCAACGTTCCCAAGGGGAGCTGTTTTTT
TRBJ2-2,TRBD2,18,.,TRBV5-1,CASSPDGLAGGPSGELFF,TGCGCCAGCAGCCCGGACGGACTAGCGGGAGGGCCCTCCGGGGAGCTGTTTTTT
TRBJ2-1,.,11,few,TRBV30,CAWSVLDEQFF,TGTGCCTGGAGTGTACTGGATGAGCAGTTCTTC
TRBJ2-1,TRBD2,14,once,TRBV7-9,CASSKGTTNNEQFF,TGTGCCAGCAGCAAAGGGACTACTAACAATGAGCAGTTCTTC
TRBJ2-7,TRBD1,17,.,TRBV12-3/TRBV12-4,CASSFGTGGTSSYEQYF,TGTGCCAGCAGTTTCGGGACAGGGGGGACAAGCTCCTACGAGCAGTACTTC
TRBJ2-3,TRBD2,17,many,TRBV3-1,CASSQEGTRLFTDTQYF,TGTGCCAGCAGCCAAGAAGGGACTAGATTATTCACAGATACGCAGTATTTT
TRBJ2-1,.,12,.,TRBV11-3,CASSFGYNEQFF,TGTGCCAGCAGCTTCGGGTACAATGAGCAGTTCTTC
TRBJ2-5,.,13,.,TRBV29-1,CSVVGQGRETQYF,TGCAGCGTGGTAGGGCAGGGACGGGAGACCCAGTACTTC
TRBJ1-1,TRBD1,13,.,TRBV6-4,CASSEQGGTEAFF,TGTGCCAGCAGTGAACAGGGGGGCACTGAAGCTTTCTTT
TRBJ2-5,.,11,.,TRBV7-2,CASSLGGTQYF,TGTGCCAGCAGCTTAGGAGGGACCCAGTACTTC
TRBJ2-6,.,15,few,TRBV28,CASSRGPSGANVLTF,TGTGCCAGCAGCCGCGGCCCGTCTGGGGCCAACGTCCTGACTTTC
TRBJ1-2,.,14,few,TRBV5-1,CASSLVTTNYGYTF,TGCGCCAGCAGCTTGGTCACCACTAACTATGGCTACACCTTC
TRBJ1-2,.,14,.,TRBV10-3,CAISGGAADYGYTF,TGTGCCATCAGTGGAGGGGCAGCCGACTATGGCTACACCTTC
TRBJ1-1,.,14,few,TRBV20-1,CSAKTGRREGEAFF,TGCAGTGCTAAGACGGGCAGGAGAGAAGGTGAAGCTTTCTTT
TRBJ2-1,TRBD2,14,.,TRBV29-1,CSVETSGRASEQFF,TGCAGCGTTGAAACTAGCGGGAGGGCGAGCGAGCAGTTCTTC
TRBJ2-3,.,15,few,TRBV3-1,CASSQTPYYTDTQYF,TGTGCCAGCAGCCAGACCCCATACTACACAGATACGCAGTATTTT
TRBJ1-4,.,14,few,TRBV10-3,CATGGVGLEEKLFF,TGTGCCACCGGGGGCGTGGGGTTGGAGGAAAAACTGTTTTTT
TRBJ2-2,TRBD2,16,.,TRBV7-9,CASSSLAGVETGELFF,TGTGCCAGCAGCTCCCTAGCGGGAGTGGAGACCGGGGAGCTGTTTTTT
TRBJ2-7,.,12,.,TRBV12-3/TRBV12-4,CASSLVADEQYF,TGTGCCAGCAGTTTAGTAGCGGACGAGCAGTACTTC
TRBJ2-3,TRBD2,14,.,TRBV28,CAGRSGSSTDTQYF,TGTGCCGGGAGAAGCGGGAGCAGCACAGATACGCAGTATTTT
TRBJ2-1,TRBD2,15,few,TRBV7-2,CASSLRTSAVGEQFF,TGTGCCAGCAGCTTAAGGACTAGCGCAGTTGGTGAGCAGTTCTTC
TRBJ2-5,.,13,many,TRBV28,CASSPQVRETQYF,TGTGCCAGCAGTCCACAGGTTCGAGAGACCCAGTACTTC
TRBJ1-4,.,18,.,TRBV4-3,CASSQEEVRRETNEKLFF,TGCGCCAGCAGCCAAGAAGAGGTGCGACGGGAAACTAATGAAAAACTGTTTTTT
TRBJ2-3,.,14,.,TRBV5-4,CASGRDSSTDTQYF,TGTGCCAGCGGACGGGACTCAAGCACAGATACGCAGTATTTT
TRBJ1-4,TRBD1,15,few,TRBV5-1,CASSLGQGPNEKLFF,TGCGCCAGCAGCTTAGGACAGGGCCCTAATGAAAAACTGTTTTTT
TRBJ2-1,.,15,.,TRBV29-1,CSVRTPRSGSDEQFF,TGCAGCGTTAGGACTCCCAGAAGTGGGAGCGATGAGCAGTTCTTC
TRBJ1-3,.,15,few,TRBV10-3,CAISDPAASGNTIYF,TGTGCCATCAGTGACCCGGCGGCGTCGGGAAACACCATATATTTT
TRBJ1-5,.,13,many,TRBV10-3,CAISGTADQPQHF,TGTGCCATCAGTGGGACAGCTGATCAGCCCCAGCATTTT
TRBJ2-1,.,15,few,TRBV10-3,CAISEGTRQDNEQFF,TGTGCCATCAGTGAAGGGACCCGACAGGACAATGAGCAGTTCTTC
TRBJ2-2,.,15,few,TRBV19,CASSMSGINTGELFF,TGTGCCAGTAGTATGAGTGGTATAAACACCGGGGAGCTGTTTTTT
TRBJ1-1,.,14,.,TRBV5-1,CASTNSGGNTEAFF,TGCGCCAGCACCAACTCTGGGGGGAACACTGAAGCTTTCTTT
TRBJ2-3,TRBD2,17,.,TRBV7-2,CASSLAPSGRGTDTQYF,TGTGCCAGCAGCTTAGCTCCTAGCGGGAGGGGCACAGATACGCAGTATTTT
TRBJ1-1,.,15,many,TRBV28,CASSFILGSVGEAFF,TGTGCCAGCAGTTTTATCTTGGGGAGTGTTGGTGAAGCTTTCTTT
TRBJ1-1,TRBD1,15,few,TRBV6-6,CASRTKAGGRTEAFF,TGTGCCAGCAGAACAAAGGCAGGGGGTCGGACTGAAGCTTTCTTT
TRBJ2-3,TRBD2,19,.,TRBV4-1,CASSQDREAGDPGTDTQYF,TGCGCCAGCAGCCAAGATCGAGAAGCGGGAGACCCCGGCACAGATACGCAGTATTTT
TRBJ1-5,.,15,.,TRBV5-1,CASSSSGNSNQPQHF,TGCGCCAGCAGCTCTTCGGGAAATAGCAATCAGCCCCAGCATTTT
TRBJ2-6,TRBD1,16,few,TRBV11-2,CASSLGGISGANVLTF,TGTGCCAGCAGCCTAGGGGGCATCTCTGGGGCCAACGTCCTGACTTTC
TRBJ2-1,.,13,many,TRBV5-1,CASSLVTSEEQFF,TGCGCCAGCAGCTTGGTCACATCGGAAGAGCAGTTCTTC
TRBJ2-1,.,15,many,TRBV6-2/TRBV6-3,CASRPGTSQYNEQFF,TGTGCCAGCAGACCCGGGACGAGTCAGTACAATGAGCAGTTCTTC
TRBJ1-4,TRBD1,15,many,TRBV28,CASSSDRGHDEKLFF,TGTGCCAGCAGTTCGGACAGGGGGCATGATGAAAAACTGTTTTTT
TRBJ1-6,.,14,.,TRBV13,CASSLGQSNSPLHF,TGTGCCAGCAGCTTAGGACAGTCTAATTCACCCCTCCACTTT
TRBJ2-2,.,11,.,TRBV6-1,CASGFAGELFF,TGTGCCAGCGGCTTTGCCGGGGAGCTGTTTTTT